Each of the 27 T cell receptor beta chains below was sequenced from the same sample in a study of blood T cell repertoires in COVID-19. Generated by immunoSEQ multiplex PCR, the TCRdb table keeps only in-frame clones and is missing some. This table has more than 75,000 clones, roughly 84% appearing once. Sequenced: peripheral blood. The receptors here all came from a woman aged 65 to 85 with acute or convalescent COVID-19.

V usage is TRBV28 and J usage is TRBJ2-5; 12 positions agree with TRBD2. V dropped 6 bases and J dropped 2; count of bases not matched to a gene: 13. From germline, CDR1 is MDHEN and CDR2 SYDVKM. The CDR3 spans 18 residues. CDR3 region: CASSAGTSGGTQQETQYF. CDR3 in DNA: TGTGCCAGCAGCGCGGGCACTAGCGGGGGGACCCAACAAGAGACCCAGTACTTC.

V is TRBV7-9 and J is TRBJ1-1; the match to TRBD1 covers 9 bases. Trimming cost V 6 bases and J 5 bases; bases outside gene matches: 10. The CDR3 extends over 15 amino acids. The germline V gene has CDR1 SEHNR and CDR2 FQNEAQ (reference sequence). The CDR3 coding sequence is TGTGCCAGCAGTTCATTAAACAGGGGGCGAACTGAAGCTTTCTTT. Its translation: CASSSLNRGRTEAFF.

This rearrangement joins TRBV7-2 to TRBJ2-1; a possible D gene is TRBD2 (5 bases). V shed 4 bases and J shed 7 bases, with 20 bases lying between them. The CDR3 has 16 amino acids. The germline gives CDR1 SGHTA, CDR2 FQGNSA. The CDR3 is CASSSPTRPGINEQFF. CDR3 bases: TGTGCCAGCAGCTCCCCAACTAGGCCGGGAATAAATGAGCAGTTCTTC.

The V gene is TRBV7-9, the J gene TRBJ2-2; 9 bases align to TRBD1. The V gene's germline CDR1 is SEHNR and CDR2 FQNEAQ (reference sequence). Unmatched junction bases numbered 2, after V lost 1 base and J lost 5 bases. This CDR3 is 15 amino acids long. The CDR3 bases are TGTGCCAGCAGCTTAGGGGACAGGGAGACCGGGGAGCTGTTTTTT. Its translation: CASSLGDRETGELFF. Supplemented by reference TRBV7-9 and TRBJ2-2, the full variable domain reads DTGVSQNPRHKITKRGQNVTFRCDPISEHNRLYWYRQTLGQGPEFLTYFQNEAQLEKSRLLSDRFSAERPKGSFSTLEIQRTEQGDSAMYLCASSLGDRETGELFFGEGSRLTVL.

V gene TRBV5-1 combines with J gene TRBJ1-4; 9 bases are shared with TRBD1. With 7 bases clipped from V and 7 bases from J, the junction kept 14 bases outside the gene matches. The CDR3 extends over 16 amino acids. The germline V gene encodes CDR1 SGHRS and CDR2 YFSETQ. The CDR3: CASSTGQGGIGEKLFF. CDR3 nucleotide sequence: TGCGCCAGCTCTACGGGACAGGGAGGGATCGGTGAAAAACTGTTTTTT. Based on the CDR3 plus reference TRBV5-1 and TRBJ1-4, the full variable domain is KAGVTQTPRYLIKTRGQQVTLSCSPISGHRSVSWYQQTPGQGLQFLFEYFSETQRNKGNFPGRFSGRQFSNSRSEMNVSTLELGDSALYLCASSTGQGGIGEKLFFGSGTQLSVL.

Only a few counts were recorded for this clone. V usage is TRBV29-1 and J usage is TRBJ1-2; perhaps TRBD1 as D (6 bases). Germline CDR1 SQVTM, CDR2 ANQGSEA. This CDR3 has 14 amino acids. Trimming stripped 8 bases from V and 2 bases from J, with 18 bases between. In DNA, the CDR3 is TGCAGCACGATGACAGGCCATGACAACTATGGCTACACCTTC. This sequence encodes CSTMTGHDNYGYTF.

J is TRBJ2-1 and V is TRBV6-2 or TRBV6-3; TRBD2 matches at 9 bases. Germline values: CDR1 MNHEY, CDR2 SVGEGT. The CDR3 sequence is 15 residues long. Trimming removed 2 bases from V and 9 bases from J; junction bases left unmatched: 8. The CDR3 here is CASSYGGSGRGEQFF. The CDR3 coding sequence is TGTGCCAGCAGTTACGGTGGTAGCGGGAGAGGTGAGCAGTTCTTC.

The chain employs TRBV7-2 and TRBJ2-3, with a weak D call TRBD2 (5 bases). This CDR3 region has 14 residues. The germline V gene has CDR1 SGHTA and CDR2 FQGNSA. V was trimmed by 1 base and J by 0 bases, leaving 5 bases between them. CDR3 loop: CASSLGTSTDTQYF. The CDR3 DNA sequence: TGTGCCAGCAGCTTAGGGACTAGCACAGATACGCAGTATTTT.

This chain links TRBV24-1 with TRBJ2-1; 8 bases are a match to TRBD1. The CDR3 extends over 16 amino acids. With 4 bases clipped from V and 4 bases from J, the junction kept 8 bases outside the gene matches. Germline V gene data show CDR1 as KGHDR and CDR2 as SFDVKD. The CDR3 DNA is TGTGCCACCAGTGACCTAGGACAGGGTACGTACAATGAGCAGTTCTTC. Translated: CATSDLGQGTYNEQFF.

The rearrangement joins TRBV18 to TRBJ2-1, with 10 bases fitting TRBD1. V shed 3 bases and J 10 bases; nucleotides not matched to a gene: 9. Per the germline V gene, CDR1 is KGHSH and CDR2 is LQKENI. The CDR3 spans 15 residues. CDR3 protein: CASSPVRQGAQEQFF. Written as DNA, the CDR3 is TGTGCCAGCTCACCGGTGAGACAGGGGGCACAGGAGCAGTTCTTC.

The V call is TRBV3-1 (or the pseudogene TRBV3-2), the J call TRBJ2-1; 14 nucleotides line up with TRBD2. Germline V CDR1 and CDR2: LGHDT, YNNKEL (reference sequence). The CDR3 totals 21 residues. J was trimmed by 0 bases and V by 0 bases; bases with no gene match: 10. The CDR3 loop reads CASSQDSGRLAGGSSYNEQFF. CDR3 nucleotides: TGTGCCAGCAGCCAAGATTCAGGGAGACTAGCGGGAGGGAGCTCCTACAATGAGCAGTTCTTC.

Remarks on this clone: One end of the junction varies from germline; a read error may be responsible. This rearrangement joins TRBV29-1 to TRBJ2-2; D perhaps matches TRBD1 (5 bases). CDR3 length equals 13 residues. Germline CDR1 is SQVTM and CDR2 is ANQGSEA. DNA of the CDR3: TGCAGCGTAGAAGGACAGAACACCGGGGAGCTGTTTTTT. Its translation is CSVEGQNTGELFF.

The chain links TRBV19 to TRBJ1-1, with D maybe TRBD1 (5 bases). With 7 bases removed from V and 4 bases from J, the gap between germline ends came to 22 bases. The V gene's germline CDR1 is LNHDA and CDR2 SQIVND (reference sequence). CDR3 length: 16 residues. The CDR3 region has the DNA TGTGCCAGTATGGGGGGGACGGGTGGTCGGGGCACTGAAGCTTTCTTT. Its protein product is CASMGGTGGRGTEAFF.

The genes are TRBV2 and TRBJ2-1, with D possibly TRBD2 on 6 matching bases. CDR3 length equals 15 residues. Germline V gene sequence: CDR1 SNHLY, CDR2 FYNNEI. Trimming left V 2 bases short and J 6 bases short, with 14 bases between. DNA of the CDR3: TGTGCCAGCAGTGAACGGGGGACGCTCTTCAATGAGCAGTTCTTC. It yields the protein CASSERGTLFNEQFF.

This chain connects TRBV6-5 to TRBJ1-5, with 7 nucleotides matching TRBD1. CDR3 length: 15 residues. The germline V gene has CDR1 MNHEY and CDR2 SVGAGI. Unmatched junction bases numbered 6, after V lost 5 bases and J lost 2 bases. The CDR3 spells CASSLHTGGNQPQHF. For the CDR3, the DNA is TGTGCCAGCAGTCTCCACACAGGGGGCAATCAGCCCCAGCATTTT.

This clone came up a few times. The rearrangement joins TRBV27 to TRBJ1-5; TRBD1 aligns across 7 bases. With 4 bases clipped from V and 2 bases from J, the junction kept 5 bases outside the gene matches. Germline V gene lookup returns CDR1 MNHEY and CDR2 SMNVEV (reference sequence). The CDR3 has 15 residues. The CDR3 DNA sequence: TGTGCCAGCAGTTCGGGACAGCCCGGCAATCAGCCCCAGCATTTT. This translates into CASSSGQPGNQPQHF.

The chain combines TRBV25-1 with TRBJ2-7, with D unresolved. The germline gives CDR1 MGHDK, CDR2 SYGVNS. V was shortened by 1 base and J by 4 bases, with 5 bases between the two germline ends. The CDR3 spans 12 residues. The CDR3 reads CASSESGYEQYV. DNA for the CDR3: TGTGCCAGCAGTGAATCCGGGTACGAGCAGTACGTC.

The rearrangement links TRBV10-3 to TRBJ1-1, with D tentatively TRBD1 (5 bases). V was pared by 6 bases and J by 5 bases, with 13 bases between. The CDR3 loop spans 13 amino acids. The germline V gene encodes CDR1 ENHRY and CDR2 SYGVKD. The CDR3 region has the DNA TGTGCCATCAGATGGGGGGAAGGGACTGAAGCTTTCTTT. Its translation is CAIRWGEGTEAFF.

The rearrangement joins TRBV7-2 to TRBJ1-4; D is unresolved. The germline CDR1 and CDR2 sequences are SGHTA and FQGNSA. The CDR3 runs to 13 residues. Trimming took off 5 bases at V and 7 bases at J, with 11 bases between the two ends. CDR3 residues: CASSLYAGEKLFF. The CDR3 DNA reads as TGTGCCAGCAGCCTTTACGCCGGTGAAAAACTGTTTTTT.

The rearrangement links TRBV27 to TRBJ2-3, with 8 bases that match TRBD2. This CDR3 contains 17 residues. V gave up 5 bases and J gave up 2 bases; unmatched junction bases: 12. CDR1 is MNHEY, CDR2 SMNVEV, per germline (reference sequence). CDR3 sequence (DNA): TGTGCCAGCAGTCAACGGGGGGGCCAAATACTCACAGATACGCAGTATTTT. It translates to CASSQRGGQILTDTQYF.

The chain recombines TRBV12-3 or TRBV12-4 with TRBJ1-1, with D uncertain. This CDR3 has 13 amino acids. Between the trimmed V and J ends, which lost 3 bases and 7 bases, there was a span of 12 bases. CDR3 residues: CASSFSPNFEAFF. CDR3 nucleotides: TGTGCCAGCAGTTTTAGCCCCAATTTTGAAGCTTTCTTT.

The chain links TRBV9 to TRBJ2-2; a weak D match, TRBD1 (6 bases). The germline CDR1 and CDR2 sequences are SGDLS and YYNGEE. The CDR3 totals 14 residues. Trimming stripped 0 bases from V and 6 bases from J, with 9 bases between. The CDR3 reads CASSVEAGAGELFF. CDR3 bases: TGTGCCAGCAGCGTAGAGGCAGGGGCCGGGGAGCTGTTTTTT.

The chain couples TRBV2 to TRBJ1-1; unclear D gene. Germline V lookup: CDR1 SNHLY, CDR2 FYNNEI. The V end lost 2 bases, the J end lost 0 bases, and 7 bases lay between the germline ends. CDR3 length: 14 amino acids. The CDR3 region is CASSEPGLNTEAFF. CDR3 bases: TGTGCCAGCAGTGAACCGGGATTGAACACTGAAGCTTTCTTT.

This chain links TRBV5-4 with TRBJ1-2; D perhaps matches TRBD1 (5 bases). Germline V gene lookup returns CDR1 SGHNT and CDR2 YYREEE (reference sequence). Trimming left V 0 bases short and J 4 bases short, with 10 bases between. The CDR3 covers 14 residues. The CDR3 DNA sequence: TGTGCCAGCAGCTTGGACAGGTCTTTCTATGGCTACACCTTC. As protein: CASSLDRSFYGYTF.

This clone was observed a few times. The rearrangement joins TRBV15 to TRBJ1-1, with D tentatively TRBD1 (6 bases). The CDR3 runs 17 residues. V gave up 1 base and J gave up 1 base, with 16 bases separating them. Germline CDR1 reads LNHNV; CDR2 reads YYDKDF (reference sequence). CDR3 DNA: TGTGCCACCAGCAGAGGCACACAGGGTAGGGGGAACACTGAAGCTTTCTTT. This gives the protein CATSRGTQGRGNTEAFF.

The V and J genes are TRBV30 and TRBJ1-2; tentatively, D is TRBD1 (6 bases). V was trimmed by 1 base and J by 1 base, leaving 16 bases between them. CDR1 and CDR2 (germline): GTSNPN, SVGIG (reference sequence). The CDR3 has 16 amino acids. The CDR3 DNA reads TGTGCCTGGAGTGCTCGAGCAGGGGCACTTAACTATGGCTACACCTTC. This sequence encodes CAWSARAGALNYGYTF. Supplemented by reference TRBV30 and TRBJ1-2, the full variable domain reads SQTIHQWPATLVQPVGSPLSLECTVEGTSNPNLYWYRQAAGRGLQLLFYSVGIGQISSEVPQNLSASRPQDRQFILSSKKLLLSDSGFYLCAWSARAGALNYGYTFGSGTRLTVV.

The chain couples TRBV5-1 to TRBJ1-2; D is perhaps TRBD1 (6 bases). Germline CDR1 and CDR2: SGHRS and YFSETQ. Deletions cut 0 bases from V and 0 bases from J, with 9 bases between. This CDR3 region has 15 residues. The CDR3 DNA reads as TGCGCCAGCAGCTTGGACAGGGCCTCTAACTATGGCTACACCTTC. Translating gives CASSLDRASNYGYTF.